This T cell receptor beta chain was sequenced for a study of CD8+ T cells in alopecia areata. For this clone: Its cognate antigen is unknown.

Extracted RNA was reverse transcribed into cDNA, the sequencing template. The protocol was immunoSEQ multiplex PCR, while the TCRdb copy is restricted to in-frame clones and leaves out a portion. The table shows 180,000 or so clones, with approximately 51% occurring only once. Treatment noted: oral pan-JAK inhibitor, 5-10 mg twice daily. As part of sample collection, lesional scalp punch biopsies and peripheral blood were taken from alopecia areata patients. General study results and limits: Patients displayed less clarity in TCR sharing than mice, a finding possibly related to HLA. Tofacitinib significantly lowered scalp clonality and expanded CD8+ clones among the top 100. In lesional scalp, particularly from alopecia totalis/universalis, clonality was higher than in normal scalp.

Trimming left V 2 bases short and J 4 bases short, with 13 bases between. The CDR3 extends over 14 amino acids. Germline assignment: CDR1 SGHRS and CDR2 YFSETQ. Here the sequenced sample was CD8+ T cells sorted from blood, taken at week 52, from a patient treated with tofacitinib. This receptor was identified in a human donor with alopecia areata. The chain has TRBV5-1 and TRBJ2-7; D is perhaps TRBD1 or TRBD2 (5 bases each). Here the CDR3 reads CASSFSGTMYEQYF. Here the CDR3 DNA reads TGCGCCAGCAGCTTTTCCGGGACGATGTACGAGCAGTACTTC. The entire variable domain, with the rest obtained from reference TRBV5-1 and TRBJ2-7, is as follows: KAGVTQTPRYLIKTRGQQVTLSCSPISGHRSVSWYQQTPGQGLQFLFEYFSETQRNKGNFPGRFSGRQFSNSRSEMNVSTLELGDSALYLCASSFSGTMYEQYFGPGTRLTVT.